What follows is one T cell receptor (beta chain) and its context. What it binds is not known. The CDR3 sequence is 14 residues long. CDR1 and CDR2 (germline): SNHLY, FYNNEI. V lost 6 bases and J lost 1, with 10 bases in between. This record belongs to a study of T cells after posttransplantation cyclophosphamide. Notes on the study in general: TRB clonality was highly associated with recipient CMV seropositivity and reactivation. Blood and skin or GI T cell repertoires showed limited TRB overlap. Later blood repertoires were often dominated by clones from the donor CD8+ memory compartment.

Busulfan-fludarabine conditioning, marrow transplant, and cyclophosphamide on days +3 and +4 were administered. Method: immunoSEQ multiplex PCR; TCRdb's copy keeps in-frame clones and lacks some. The repertoire has 6,500 or so clones, around 67% of them found once; the top ten carry about a fifth. The source was PBMCs, collected approximately 1,500 days after allogeneic stem cell transplant with posttransplant cyclophosphamide. The genes are TRBV2 and TRBJ1-3; D may be TRBD1 (5 bases). This receptor was taken from a male patient in his thirties who received an allogeneic stem cell transplant from a related donor, was CMV-positive, and had acute GVHD only. Among the T cells, some may be from the graft donor. DNA for the CDR3: TGTGCCAGCAGGGGCCCAGGGTCTGGAAACACCATATATTTT. Amino acids: CASRGPGSGNTIYF.